The T cell receptor beta chain described here comes from a study of blood T cell repertoires in COVID-19. Original processing notes: The assay estimated nucleated cells by amplifying reference gene primers. Sequencing was performed with immunoSEQ multiplex PCR; in TCRdb, only in-frame clones are kept and a portion is missing. That table gives V, J and clone size, and the DNA gave D and trimming. The table shows approximately 210,000 clones, with 70% to 90% occurring only once. This clone was counted once. Looked up from germline, CDR1 is LNHDA and CDR2 is SQIVND (reference sequence). V was trimmed by 5 bases and J by 5 bases, leaving 15 bases between them. CDR3 length equals 14 residues.

Sequences were obtained from peripheral blood. The chain links TRBV19 to TRBJ2-5, with TRBD1 as a possible D gene (6 bases). The receptor's source is a man in his sixties with COVID-19, enrolled during active disease. The CDR3 DNA follows: TGTGCCAGTAGTCCCCGAGACAGGAGGGAGACCCAGTACTTC. Protein: CASSPRDRRETQYF.